This TCR beta chain was identified during a study of T cells expressing NK-cell markers. Study observations and caveats: It is unclear if expanded NKG2C-expressing clones target HCMV antigens.

TCRdb reprocessed the 5' RACE reads and keeps a single row for each CDR3 protein, giving no DNA. Across approximately 440,000 distinct CDR3 sequences, the top ten clones capture 1.4% of the sample. With regard to this clonotype: The antigen is unknown.

The germline V gene encodes CDR1 PRHDT and CDR2 FYEKMQ (reference sequence). The CDR3 runs to 14 residues. The sample consisted of blood T cells: a sorted CD56 or NKG2C T cell subset, CD4+ or CD8+ T cells, or bulk PBMC T cells (not recorded which). The V and J genes are TRBV13 and TRBJ2-5; TCRdb reports TRBD1, a call that lacks DNA to check it against. This clonotype was sampled from a woman in her forties or fifties in good health. The CDR3 loop is CASSSRTAQETQYF.